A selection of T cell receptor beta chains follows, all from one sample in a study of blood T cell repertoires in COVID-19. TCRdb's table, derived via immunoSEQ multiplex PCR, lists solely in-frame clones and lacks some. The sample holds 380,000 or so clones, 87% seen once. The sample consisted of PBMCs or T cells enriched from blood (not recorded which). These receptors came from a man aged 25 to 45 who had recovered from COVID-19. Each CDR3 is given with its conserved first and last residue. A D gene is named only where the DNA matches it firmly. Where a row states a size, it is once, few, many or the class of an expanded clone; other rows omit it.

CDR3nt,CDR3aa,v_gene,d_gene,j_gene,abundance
TGTGCCAGCAGCTTCCGGAACTATGGCTACACCTTC,CASSFRNYGYTF,TRBV7-8,NA,TRBJ1-2,NA
TGTGCCAGCAGATACACAGGGGACGCGTCCTACGAGCAGTACTTC,CASRYTGDASYEQYF,TRBV6-5,TRBD1,TRBJ2-7,NA
TGTGCCAGCGGGCGGCAGGGGGTATGGGTTCGGTACTTC,CASGRQGVWVRYF,TRBV6-4,TRBD1,TRBJ2-4,NA
TGCGCCAGCAGTGAGTCGACACTTACTGGAAACACCATATATTTT,CASSESTLTGNTIYF,TRBV10-2,NA,TRBJ1-3,NA
TGTGCCAGCAGTTCGGGACAGGGCACCGGGGAGCTGTTTTTT,CASSSGQGTGELFF,TRBV6-5,TRBD1,TRBJ2-2,NA
TGTGCCAGCAGCTCCCTTACTTTAGCGGGGAGCTACAATGAGCAGTTCTTC,CASSSLTLAGSYNEQFF,TRBV5-6,TRBD2,TRBJ2-1,NA
TGTGCCAGCAGCTTATGGTCAGGCATATTCGTACTGTTT,CASSLWSGIFVLF,TRBV7-2,NA,TRBJ1-1,NA
TGTGCCAGCAGTGAGACAGAAAAACTGTTTTTT,CASSETEKLFF,TRBV2,NA,TRBJ1-4,NA
TGTGCCAGCAGTGTTAGCGGGGAGAACACCGGGGAGCTGTTTTTT,CASSVSGENTGELFF,TRBV2,TRBD2,TRBJ2-2,NA
TGTGCCAGCAGCTTAAAGGCGCTGACTCCAATTATGAACACTGAAGCTTTCTTT,CASSLKALTPIMNTEAFF,TRBV11-2,NA,TRBJ1-1,NA
TGTGCCATCAGTAACCTTCTGACAGGGCTTGGAAACACCATATATTTT,CAISNLLTGLGNTIYF,TRBV10-3,TRBD1,TRBJ1-3,NA
TGCGCCAGCAGCCAGGGGCTAGCGGCTCAGAATGAGCAGTTCTTC,CASSQGLAAQNEQFF,TRBV4-1,TRBD2,TRBJ2-1,NA
TGTGCCAGCTCCCCTGAGTCCGGGGAGCTGTTTTTT,CASSPESGELFF,TRBV18,NA,TRBJ2-2,once
TGTGCCAGCAGCTTAGGTCAAGGCGGGGCCCGAGGGAGCAATCAGCCCCAGCATTTT,CASSLGQGGARGSNQPQHF,TRBV7-9,NA,TRBJ1-5,NA
TGTGCCAGCACCGCGGGGGGCACAGAGACCCAGTACTTC,CASTAGGTETQYF,TRBV7-2,TRBD2,TRBJ2-5,NA
TGTGCCAGCAGCCTCTTGGGGGGAGGACCCTCTGGAAACACCATATATTTT,CASSLLGGGPSGNTIYF,TRBV7-2,NA,TRBJ1-3,NA
TGTGCCAGCAGCCCAGGGCCGGGACAGACATACTACGAGCAGTACTTC,CASSPGPGQTYYEQYF,TRBV7-8,TRBD1,TRBJ2-7,few
TGCGCCAGCAGCTTGACAGTTGGGGCGACCGGGGAGCTGTTTTTT,CASSLTVGATGELFF,TRBV5-1,NA,TRBJ2-2,NA
TGTGCCAGCAGCTTAGGGGTGGGACAGAACAATGAGCAGTTCTTC,CASSLGVGQNNEQFF,TRBV7-9,TRBD1,TRBJ2-1,NA
TGTGCCAGCAGGGCAGGGGGCTCGAGAGGCTACACCTTC,CASRAGGSRGYTF,TRBV7-2,TRBD1,TRBJ1-2,many
TGCGCCAGCAGCCAAGACCCCCCACCAGGGGAAGCTTTCTTT,CASSQDPPPGEAFF,TRBV4-1,NA,TRBJ1-1,NA
TGTGCCAGCAGCCGCGCGGCAACTCGAGCGAGCGCCAGCATGGAGGACGAGCAGTACTTC,CASSRAATRASASMEDEQYF,TRBV7-7,NA,TRBJ2-7,NA
TGCGCCAGCAGCCAAGGGACGGGGACAGGGGTTGGCAATCAGCCCCAGCATTTT,CASSQGTGTGVGNQPQHF,TRBV4-1,TRBD1,TRBJ1-5,NA
TGTGCCAGCAGCTTAGAAACAGTTACTTCAACTAATGAAAAACTGTTTTTT,CASSLETVTSTNEKLFF,TRBV7-9,NA,TRBJ1-4,NA
TGTGCCAGTAGTTTCTCCCGGTATAGCAATCAGCCCCAGCATTTT,CASSFSRYSNQPQHF,TRBV19,NA,TRBJ1-5,NA
TGCGCCAGCAGCTTGGGCCAACTTGAGCAGTTCTTC,CASSLGQLEQFF,TRBV5-1,NA,TRBJ2-1,NA
TGTGCCAGCACCCAGGGGCACTCCTATAATTCACCCCTCCACTTT,CASTQGHSYNSPLHF,TRBV5-6,NA,TRBJ1-6,NA
TGTGCCAGCAGCTTAAACCGGGGAATGGGGCAGCCCCAGCATTTT,CASSLNRGMGQPQHF,TRBV7-2,NA,TRBJ1-5,NA
TGTGCCAGCAGCTTATTGGGGGGTGAAGAGACCCAGTACTTC,CASSLLGGEETQYF,TRBV7-2,NA,TRBJ2-5,NA